This TCR beta chain was identified during a study of post-analysis software for immune sequencing data (dated by TCRdb to about 2015). Study-level background: Relapsing-remitting, secondary progressive and progressive-relapsing multiple sclerosis were recorded as disease courses, and subtype annotation was lacking for some patients. The patient repertoires were compared against 11 previously published healthy control repertoires obtained from donors aged about 6 to 26 years. A subset of samples was prepared in parallel using single-end sample barcoding, then pooled and co-amplified after Illumina adapter ligation.

The method was PCR. This sample was sequenced with an Illumina HiSeq 2500. To reduce PCR and sequencing biases, unique molecular identifiers were built into the TCR beta cDNA libraries. Per 1 to 10 million input T cells, approximately 500,000 cDNA molecules were obtained, such that each molecule approximated one T cell. The patient libraries were prepared and sequenced with the same protocol used for the earlier healthy control dataset. Samples belonging to the same batch were prepared together, multiplexed and sequenced on a shared HiSeq lane. The authors' pipeline ran thus. MIGEC was used to process the raw barcoded reads, and molecular identifier groups with only a single read were discarded before consensus assembly and CDR3 extraction. Clonotype tables were post-analysed with VDJtools, and diversity was normalized by down-sampling all datasets to the smallest sample size. Repertoire overlap clustering matched CDR3 amino acid but not nucleotide sequences to correct batch-related cross-sample contamination. Through fastp at Q25 and MiXCR, TCRdb rebuilt clones from the public reads, retaining in-frame beta chains. Each record represents a unique CDR3 protein, reported with the most common genes and DNA among its rows. The V and J calls reflect TCRdb's pipeline rather than the authors' work. This sample holds under 900,000 distinct CDR3 sequences; approximately 50% were observed only once. The ten largest clonotypes hold 4.6% of the sample.

Study-level results and caveats: Normalized Chao1 diversity was significantly lower in multiple sclerosis patients than controls, suggesting substantial peripheral T-cell clonal expansion. Significantly higher frequencies in patients than in controls were found for roughly 5 TRBV segments, including TRBV5-6, TRBV5-1 and TRBV20-1. The control group was slightly older than the multiple sclerosis patient group. Direct clustering with F measure showed strong co-clustering of samples prepared in the same batch, prompting a batch-effect correction.

To demonstrate the VDJtools post-analysis software, the study profiled TCR beta repertoires from the peripheral blood of about 13 young patients with multiple sclerosis. The patients with multiple sclerosis were children and adolescents between about 6 and 17 years of age. The CDR3 has 13 amino acids, counting the end cysteine and phenylalanine. Only CDR3 DNA is held: 39 bases, read in frame from base 1. Via the germline V gene, CDR1 is SGHTA and CDR2 FQGTGA. Relative to germline, V is 6 bases shorter and J is 7 bases shorter, with 13 bases between their ends. This clonotype occurred a few times. The target of this receptor is not known. No base quality values were provided; no much bigger clone lies one nucleotide off.

Sequenced: blood. The chain is assembled from TRBV7-3 and TRBJ2-1; there is no confident call for the D gene. This TCR was sampled from a girl aged 5 to 17 with multiple sclerosis. The CDR3 in this case is CASSGPFGNEQFF. The sequenced DNA: TGTGCCAGCAGTGGCCCCTTTGGGAATGAGCAGTTCTTC.